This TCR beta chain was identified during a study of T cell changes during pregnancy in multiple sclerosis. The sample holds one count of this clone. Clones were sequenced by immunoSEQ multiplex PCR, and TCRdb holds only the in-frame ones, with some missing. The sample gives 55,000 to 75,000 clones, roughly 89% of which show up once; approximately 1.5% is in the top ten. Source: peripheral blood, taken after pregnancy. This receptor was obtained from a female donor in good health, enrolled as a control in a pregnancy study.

The CDR3, as DNA: TGTGCCAGTAGCCTGTTAGCGGTGGACACTGAAGCTTTCTTT. Protein product: CASSLLAVDTEAFF. This chain connects TRBV19 to TRBJ1-1, with D hard to call. This CDR3 is built from 14 residues. The germline V gene encodes CDR1 LNHDA and CDR2 SQIVND (reference sequence). The ends were cut back, 6 bases at V and 3 bases at J, with 14 bases in the middle.